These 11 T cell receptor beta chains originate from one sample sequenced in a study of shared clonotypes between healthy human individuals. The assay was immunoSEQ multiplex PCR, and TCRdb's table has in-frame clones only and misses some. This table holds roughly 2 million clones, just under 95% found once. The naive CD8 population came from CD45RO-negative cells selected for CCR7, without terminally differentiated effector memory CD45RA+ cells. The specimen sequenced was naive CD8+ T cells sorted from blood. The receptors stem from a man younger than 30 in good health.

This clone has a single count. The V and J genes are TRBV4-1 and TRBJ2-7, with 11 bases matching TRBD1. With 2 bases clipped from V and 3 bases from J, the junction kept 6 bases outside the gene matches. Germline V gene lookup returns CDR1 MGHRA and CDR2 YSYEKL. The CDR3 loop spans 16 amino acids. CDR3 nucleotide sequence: TGCGCCAGCAGCCAAATTCCGGGACAGGGGGTCTACGAGCAGTACTTC. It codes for CASSQIPGQGVYEQYF.

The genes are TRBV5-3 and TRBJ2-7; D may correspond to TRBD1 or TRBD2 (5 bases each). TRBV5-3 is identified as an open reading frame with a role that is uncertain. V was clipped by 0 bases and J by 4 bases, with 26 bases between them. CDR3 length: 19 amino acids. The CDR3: CARSLGRDGIAPTSYEQYF. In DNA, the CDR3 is TGTGCCAGAAGCTTGGGCCGGGACGGAATCGCTCCGACCTCATACGAGCAGTACTTC.

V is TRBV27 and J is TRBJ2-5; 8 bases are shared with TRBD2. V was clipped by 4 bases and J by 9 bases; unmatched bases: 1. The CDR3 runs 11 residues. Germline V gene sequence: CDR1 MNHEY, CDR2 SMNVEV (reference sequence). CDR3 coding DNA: TGTGCCAGCAGTTCCGGGGGGGCCCAGTACTTC. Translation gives CASSSGGAQYF.

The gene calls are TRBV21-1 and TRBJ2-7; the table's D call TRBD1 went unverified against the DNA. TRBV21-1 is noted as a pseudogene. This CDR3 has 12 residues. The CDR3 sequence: CASSKAQVEQYF. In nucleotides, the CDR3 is TGTGCCAGCAGCAAAGCACAGGTCGAGCAGTACTTC.

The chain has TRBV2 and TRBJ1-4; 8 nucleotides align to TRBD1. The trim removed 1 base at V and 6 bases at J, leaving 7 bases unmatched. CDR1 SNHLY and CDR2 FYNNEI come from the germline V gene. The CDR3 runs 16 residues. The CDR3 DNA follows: TGTGCCAGCAGTGAAGGCCCTCAGGGGGCGCATGAAAAACTGTTTTTT. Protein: CASSEGPQGAHEKLFF.

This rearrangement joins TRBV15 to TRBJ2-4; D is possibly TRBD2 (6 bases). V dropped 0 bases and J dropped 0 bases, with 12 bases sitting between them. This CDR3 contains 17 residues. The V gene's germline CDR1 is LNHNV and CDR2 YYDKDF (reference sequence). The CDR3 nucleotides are TGTGCCACCAGCAGAGAAGGAAGGGGACTAGCCAAAAACATTCAGTACTTC. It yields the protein CATSREGRGLAKNIQYF.

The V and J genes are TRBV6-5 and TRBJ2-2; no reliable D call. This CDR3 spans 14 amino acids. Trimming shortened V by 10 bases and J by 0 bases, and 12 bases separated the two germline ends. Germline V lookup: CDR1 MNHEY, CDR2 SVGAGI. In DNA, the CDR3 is TGTGCCACCCACGATCGCCCGAACACCGGGGAGCTGTTTTTT. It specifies CATHDRPNTGELFF.

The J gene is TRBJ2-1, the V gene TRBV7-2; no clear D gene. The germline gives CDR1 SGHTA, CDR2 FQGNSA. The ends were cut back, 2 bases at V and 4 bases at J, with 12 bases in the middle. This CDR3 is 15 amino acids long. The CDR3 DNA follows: TGTGCCAGCAGCTTATCCGTCTGGGGTTACAATGAGCAGTTCTTC. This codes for CASSLSVWGYNEQFF.

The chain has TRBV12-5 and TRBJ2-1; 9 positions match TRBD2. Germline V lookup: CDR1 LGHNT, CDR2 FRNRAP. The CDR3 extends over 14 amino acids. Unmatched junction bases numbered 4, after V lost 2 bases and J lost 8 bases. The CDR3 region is CASGLLAGIDEQFF. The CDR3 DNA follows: TGTGCTAGTGGTTTGCTAGCGGGGATCGATGAGCAGTTCTTC.

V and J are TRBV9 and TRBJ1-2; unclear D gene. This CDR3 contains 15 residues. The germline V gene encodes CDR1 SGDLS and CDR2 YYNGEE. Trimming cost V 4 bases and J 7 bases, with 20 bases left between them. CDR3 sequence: CASSPNWTPLGGYTF. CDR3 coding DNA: TGTGCCAGCAGCCCAAATTGGACGCCCTTGGGTGGCTACACCTTC.

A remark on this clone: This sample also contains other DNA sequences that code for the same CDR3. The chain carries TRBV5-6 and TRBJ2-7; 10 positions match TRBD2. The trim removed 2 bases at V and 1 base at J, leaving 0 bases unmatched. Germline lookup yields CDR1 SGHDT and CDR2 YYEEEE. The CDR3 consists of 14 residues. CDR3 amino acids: CASSFSGRSYEQYF. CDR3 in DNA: TGTGCCAGCAGCTTTAGCGGGAGGTCCTACGAGCAGTACTTC.